This T cell receptor beta chain was sequenced in a study of CD4 T cells in relation to SARS-CoV-2 and coronaviruses. The data were produced by immunoSEQ multiplex PCR, yet TCRdb's version contains in-frame clones alone and is incomplete. The data contain about 29,000 clones, approximately 78% of them singletons. With regard to this clone: The antigen is not known.

V was shortened by 3 bases and J by 8 bases, with 18 bases between the two germline ends. The germline gives CDR1 LGHDT, CDR2 YNNKEL (reference sequence). This CDR3 is 15 amino acids long. Before the COVID-19 pandemic, during about 2010-2018, CD4+ T cells were taken from unexposed donors. CD4+ T cells were isolated from the cells after about 11 days of culture. As cell numbers allowed, unexposed-donor CD4+ T cells faced SARS-CoV-2 S/N and four cold-coronavirus spikes. This TCR derives from a human donor in good health. Material for sequencing was CD4+ T cells from PBMCs, cultured in vitro. V is TRBV3-1 (or the pseudogene TRBV3-2) and J is TRBJ2-3; D may be TRBD1 (5 bases). The CDR3 nucleotides are TGTGCCAGCAGCCACCAATCTACAGGAGTTACTACGCAGTATTTT. The encoded protein is CASSHQSTGVTTQYF.